Shown below are 25 T cell receptor beta chains from a single sample sequenced in a study of OX40 agonist ivuxolimab in advanced cancers. Sequencing used immunoSEQ multiplex PCR; TCRdb keeps in-frame clones, though not all of them. The sample lists over 100,000 clones, over 75% occurring once. This material consisted of CD4+ or CD8+ T cells sorted from blood, taken in a trial of the OX40 agonist ivuxolimab. The source is an adult with an advanced solid tumor such as melanoma, head and neck, liver or kidney cancer.

The chain has TRBV5-1 and TRBJ2-7; TRBD2 aligns across 8 bases. Trimming took 3 bases from V and 5 from J; bases not matched to a gene: 7. CDR3 size: 14 residues. In germline, CDR1 is SGHRS, CDR2 YFSETQ. CDR3 in amino acids: CASSSGLAWDEQYF. The CDR3 DNA is TGCGCCAGCAGCTCTGGACTAGCTTGGGACGAGCAGTACTTC.

This rearrangement joins TRBV28 to TRBJ2-5; D is tentatively TRBD1 or TRBD2 (7 bases each). There are 16 residues in the CDR3. Trimming removed 4 bases from V and 1 base from J, with 16 bases in between. The germline V gene has CDR1 MDHEN and CDR2 SYDVKM. The CDR3 region has the DNA TGTGCCAGCAGTTCAGCGGGACAGCTGTCCCAAGAGACCCAGTACTTC. As protein: CASSSAGQLSQETQYF.

The J gene is TRBJ1-2, the V gene TRBV5-1; 8 nucleotides agree with TRBD1. CDR3 length: 14 amino acids. Per germline, CDR1 SGHRS and CDR2 YFSETQ. J gave up 5 bases and V 4 bases, and 7 bases lay outside the gene matches. Here the CDR3 DNA reads TGCGCCAGCAGCCCCCAGGGGGCGGATTATGGCTACACCTTC. Translated: CASSPQGADYGYTF. Based on the CDR3 plus reference TRBV5-1 and TRBJ1-2, the full variable domain is KAGVTQTPRYLIKTRGQQVTLSCSPISGHRSVSWYQQTPGQGLQFLFEYFSETQRNKGNFPGRFSGRQFSNSRSEMNVSTLELGDSALYLCASSPQGADYGYTFGSGTRLTVV.

The rearrangement links TRBV7-6 to TRBJ2-2; 12 positions match TRBD1. Germline V gives CDR1 SGHVS, CDR2 FNYEAQ. The trim removed 5 bases at V and 7 bases at J, leaving 8 bases unmatched. The CDR3 is made up of 16 amino acids. This chain's CDR3 is CASSTPGQGAIGELFF. CDR3 DNA sequence: TGTGCCAGCAGCACCCCGGGACAGGGGGCCATCGGGGAGCTGTTTTTT.

Only a few counts were recorded for this clone. The chain is built from TRBV6-5 and TRBJ1-6; 9 nucleotides align to TRBD1. The CDR3 is 15 residues long. CDR1 is MNHEY, CDR2 SVGAGI, per germline. The J segment lost 9 bases and the V segment lost 6 bases, leaving 9 bases of the junction unmatched. As DNA, the CDR3 is TGTGCCAGCAGGTCGGGACAGGGAAAAGTTTCACCCCTCCACTTT. The encoded protein is CASRSGQGKVSPLHF.

The chain employs TRBV7-2 and TRBJ1-5, with D possibly being TRBD1 (6 bases). CDR1 is SGHTA, CDR2 FQGNSA, per germline. The ends were cut back, 5 bases at V and 3 bases at J, with 14 bases in the middle. The CDR3 spans 15 residues. This CDR3 is CASSPIGGVNQPQHF. In DNA form, the CDR3 reads TGTGCCAGCAGCCCTATAGGGGGGGTCAATCAGCCCCAGCATTTT.

The chain carries TRBV7-2 and TRBJ1-4; no clear D gene. Germline CDR1 is SGHTA and CDR2 is FQGNSA. The CDR3 length is 13 residues. V gave up 1 base and J gave up 2 bases, with 2 bases separating them. The CDR3 spells CASSLGTNEKLFF. Written as DNA, the CDR3 is TGTGCCAGCAGCTTAGGTACTAATGAAAAACTGTTTTTT.

The CDR3 DNA reads TGTGCCAGCTCTCTACTATCCGGGACAGTGAACACTGAAGCTTTCTTT. Translation: CASSLLSGTVNTEAFF. The chain employs TRBV18 and TRBJ1-1; 7 nucleotides match TRBD1. Trimming removed 6 bases from V and 0 bases from J; junction bases left unmatched: 10. Germline CDR1 and CDR2: KGHSH and LQKENI. CDR3 length equals 16 residues.

This sequence joins TRBV5-6 and TRBJ2-7; D remains unclear. Between the trimmed V and J ends, which lost 4 bases and 6 bases, there was a span of 8 bases. The CDR3 has 11 residues. CDR1 is SGHDT, CDR2 YYEEEE, per germline. The CDR3 DNA follows: TGTGCCAGCAGCCTGTCTCTCGAGCAGTACTTC. This codes for CASSLSLEQYF.

This chain links TRBV23-1 with TRBJ1-2; D is undetermined. TRBV23-1 is labeled an ORF, and its function is uncertain. The CDR3 has 13 residues. The V end was cut by 11 bases, the J end by 4 bases, with 17 bases between. The DNA for the CDR3 is TGCGCCTCCGGTGGCGGGATGTCCTATGGCTACACCTTC. Its translation is CASGGGMSYGYTF.

This chain's CDR3 is CASSPGTSTHSNQPQHF. The DNA for the CDR3 is TGTGCCAGTAGTCCAGGGACATCTACTCATAGCAATCAGCCCCAGCATTTT. This rearrangement joins TRBV19 to TRBJ1-5; D is perhaps TRBD1 (6 bases). This CDR3 has 17 residues. V lost 5 bases to trimming and J lost 0 bases, with 17 bases between them. CDR1 and CDR2 from the germline V gene are LNHDA and SQIVND (reference sequence). The full variable domain, in which reference TRBV19 and TRBJ1-5 provide the parts outside the CDR3, is DGGITQSPKYLFRKEGQNVTLSCEQNLNHDAMYWYRQDPGQGLRLIYYSQIVNDFQKGDIAEGYSVSREKKESFPLTVTSAQKNPTAFYLCASSPGTSTHSNQPQHFGDGTRLSIL.

This chain joins TRBV2 and TRBJ1-6; D gene uncertain. V was cut by 3 bases and J by 7 bases, with 7 bases left in between. The CDR3 runs 13 residues. Germline values: CDR1 SNHLY, CDR2 FYNNEI. The CDR3 sequence is CASSDRRNSPLHF. The CDR3 DNA reads TGTGCCAGCAGTGACAGAAGGAATTCACCCCTCCACTTT.

In its sample, this clone was seen once. Written as DNA, the CDR3 is TGTGCCTGGTCTTTGGCGGTGGGCTCCTACAATGAGCAGTTCTTC. Protein sequence: CAWSLAVGSYNEQFF. This chain connects TRBV30 to TRBJ2-1; D remains unclear. This CDR3 is built from 15 residues. Germline assignment: CDR1 GTSNPN and CDR2 SVGIG (reference sequence). V dropped 5 bases and J dropped 0 bases, with 14 bases sitting between them.

This chain links TRBV28 with TRBJ1-4; D not certain. V was pared by 5 bases and J by 7 bases, with 8 bases between. Germline values: CDR1 MDHEN, CDR2 SYDVKM. The CDR3 covers 12 residues. CDR3 sequence (DNA): TGTGCCAGCAGTCCCCCGGGTGAAAAACTGTTTTTT. This encodes CASSPPGEKLFF.

This chain links TRBV29-1 with TRBJ1-1; D is unresolved. Trimming removed 6 bases at V and 1 base at J, with 12 bases between. Germline V gene lookup returns CDR1 SQVTM and CDR2 ANQGSEA. CDR3 length: 13 amino acids. The CDR3 region has the DNA TGCAGCGTCCACGGTGGCGGGAACACTGAAGCTTTCTTT. Its translation: CSVHGGGNTEAFF.

The rearrangement uses TRBV9 and TRBJ2-3; 8 bases are a match to TRBD1. Germline lookup yields CDR1 SGDLS and CDR2 YYNGEE. There are 15 residues in the CDR3. Trimming at V came to 2 bases and at J to 7 bases, leaving 9 bases not matched to a gene. CDR3 sequence reads: CASSVKTGAVNTQYF. The CDR3 DNA reads TGTGCCAGCAGCGTCAAGACAGGGGCAGTTAATACGCAGTATTTT.

The chain combines TRBV5-1 with TRBJ1-1, with 8 bases fitting TRBD1. Per the germline V gene, CDR1 is SGHRS and CDR2 is YFSETQ. The CDR3 contains 16 residues. V was pared by 3 bases and J by 0 bases, with 7 bases of the junction left unmatched. The CDR3 is CASSSGTGTLNTEAFF. In nucleotides, the CDR3 is TGCGCCAGCAGCTCCGGGACAGGAACTTTGAACACTGAAGCTTTCTTT.

The V call is TRBV30, the J call TRBJ1-2; 10 bases line up with TRBD1. Germline V lookup: CDR1 GTSNPN, CDR2 SVGIG (reference sequence). With V trimmed by 0 bases and J by 8 bases, 15 bases remained unmatched. The CDR3 loop spans 17 amino acids. The CDR3 protein is CAWSVPWDRGRKGGYTF. In nucleotides, the CDR3 is TGTGCCTGGAGTGTACCTTGGGACAGGGGACGAAAGGGGGGCTACACCTTC.

The chain combines TRBV7-2 with TRBJ2-5, with D possibly TRBD2 on 6 matching bases. The germline V and J ends were trimmed by 5 bases and 0 bases, with 10 bases remaining between them. Germline loops: CDR1 SGHTA, CDR2 FQGNSA. The CDR3 totals 14 residues. The CDR3 here is CASSPRENQETQYF. The DNA for the CDR3 is TGTGCCAGCAGCCCTCGGGAGAACCAAGAGACCCAGTACTTC.

This rearrangement joins TRBV4-2 to TRBJ1-4; no clear D gene. Germline V gene data show CDR1 as LGHNA and CDR2 as YNFKEQ. V was cut by 0 bases and J by 10 bases, with 12 bases left in between. The CDR3 is made up of 14 amino acids. CDR3 region: CASSQDYPGGKLFF. The CDR3 DNA reads TGTGCCAGCAGCCAAGATTACCCCGGAGGAAAACTGTTTTTT.

The chain uses TRBV14 and TRBJ1-2; no clear D. The germline CDR1 and CDR2 sequences are SGHDN and FVKESK. CDR3 length: 15 residues. The V end lost 2 bases, the J end lost 2 bases, and 12 bases lay between the germline ends. The CDR3 is CASSQSFLPNYGYTF. The CDR3 DNA is TGTGCCAGCAGCCAATCTTTTCTTCCCAACTATGGCTACACCTTC. The full variable domain, completed using reference TRBV14 and TRBJ1-2, is EAGVTQFPSHSVIEKGQTVTLRCDPISGHDNLYWYRRVMGKEIKFLLHFVKESKQDESGMPNNRFLAERTGGTYSTLKVQPAELEDSGVYFCASSQSFLPNYGYTFGSGTRLTVV.

A few counts support this clone. The V and J genes are TRBV7-9 and TRBJ1-6; 8 nucleotides line up with TRBD1. Trimming at V came to 1 base and at J to 10 bases, leaving 6 bases not matched to a gene. Germline lookup yields CDR1 SEHNR and CDR2 FQNEAQ (reference sequence). The CDR3 is made up of 15 amino acids. CDR3: CASSLGTGSSSPLHF. The CDR3 bases are TGTGCCAGCAGCTTAGGGACAGGGAGTTCCTCACCCCTCCACTTT.

The chain is built from TRBV4-3 and TRBJ2-2; TRBD1 aligns across 9 bases. Germline CDR1 is LGHNA and CDR2 is YSLEER. The CDR3 is 14 amino acids. The V and J ends lost 4 bases and 11 bases, in that order; junction bases with no gene match: 8. CDR3 amino acids: CASSRDRGRLELFF. DNA for the CDR3: TGCGCCAGCAGCCGAGACAGGGGGAGACTAGAGCTGTTTTTT.

This sequence joins TRBV19 and TRBJ2-7; TRBD1 matches at 8 bases. Germline V lookup: CDR1 LNHDA, CDR2 SQIVND (reference sequence). V shed 0 bases and J 6 bases; nucleotides not matched to a gene: 7. CDR3 length: 15 residues. The CDR3 loop is CASSIDWTGSREQYF. CDR3 in DNA: TGTGCCAGTAGTATAGACTGGACAGGGTCGCGCGAGCAGTACTTC.

The chain is built from TRBV28 and TRBJ2-7; the D is unclear. Germline values: CDR1 MDHEN, CDR2 SYDVKM. The CDR3 runs to 15 residues. The V end lost 7 bases, the J end lost 0 bases, and 16 bases lay between the germline ends. As DNA, the CDR3 is TGTGCCAGCACTCCCGAAGGGTCCGGCTCCTACGAGCAGTACTTC. It translates to CASTPEGSGSYEQYF. The full variable domain, in which reference TRBV28 and TRBJ2-7 provide the parts outside the CDR3, is DVKVTQSSRYLVKRTGEKVFLECVQDMDHENMFWYRQDPGLGLRLIYFSYDVKMKEKGDIPEGYSVSREKKERFSLILESASTNQTSMYLCASTPEGSGSYEQYFGPGTRLTVT.